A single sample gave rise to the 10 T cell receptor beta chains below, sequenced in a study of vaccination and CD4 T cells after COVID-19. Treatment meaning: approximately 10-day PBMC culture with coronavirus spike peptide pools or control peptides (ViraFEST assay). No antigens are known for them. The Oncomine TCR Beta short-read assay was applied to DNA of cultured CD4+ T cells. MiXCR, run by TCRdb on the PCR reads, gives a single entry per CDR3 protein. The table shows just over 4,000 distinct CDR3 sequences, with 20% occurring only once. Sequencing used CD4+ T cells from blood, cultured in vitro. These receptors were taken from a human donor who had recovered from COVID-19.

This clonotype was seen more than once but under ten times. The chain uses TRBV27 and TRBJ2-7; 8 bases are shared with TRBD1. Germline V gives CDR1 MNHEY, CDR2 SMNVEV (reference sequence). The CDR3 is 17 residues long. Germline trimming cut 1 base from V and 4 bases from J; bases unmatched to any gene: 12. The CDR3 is CASSLFIQGEMRYEQYF. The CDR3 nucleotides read TGTGCCAGCAGTTTATTCATACAGGGGGAAATGAGGTACGAGCAGTACTTC.

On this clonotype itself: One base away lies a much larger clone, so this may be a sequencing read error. The CDR3 loop reads CASSQAAGPGSPLLF. Written as DNA, the CDR3 is TGTGCCAGCAGCCAAGCCGCAGGGCCAGGATCACCCCTCCTCTTT. The chain recombines TRBV3-1 with TRBJ1-6; possibly TRBD1 for D (5 bases). The CDR3 totals 15 residues. Germline-derived CDR1 and CDR2 are LGHDT and YNNKEL (reference sequence). The whole variable domain, remainder taken from reference TRBV3-1 and TRBJ1-6, is DTAVSQTPKYLVTQMGNDKSIKCEQNLGHDTMYWYKQDSKKFLKIMFSYNNKELIINETVPNRFSPKSPDKAHLNLHINSLELGDSAVYFCASSQAAGPGSPLLFGNGTRLTVT.

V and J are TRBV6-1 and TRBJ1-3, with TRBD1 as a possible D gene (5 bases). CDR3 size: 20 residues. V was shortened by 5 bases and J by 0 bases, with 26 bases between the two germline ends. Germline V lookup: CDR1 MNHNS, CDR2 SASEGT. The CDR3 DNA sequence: TGTGCCAGCAGTCCCCCAGGGCCCACAAACTTAGGCCTCTCTGGAAACACCATATATTTT. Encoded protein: CASSPPGPTNLGLSGNTIYF.

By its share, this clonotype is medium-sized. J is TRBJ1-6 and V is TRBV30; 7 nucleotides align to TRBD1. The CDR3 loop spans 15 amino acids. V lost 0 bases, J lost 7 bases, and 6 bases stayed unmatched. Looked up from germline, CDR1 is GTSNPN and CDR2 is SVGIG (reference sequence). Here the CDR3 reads CAWSVLDRDNSPLHF. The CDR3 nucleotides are TGTGCCTGGAGTGTACTCGACAGGGACAATTCACCCCTCCACTTT.

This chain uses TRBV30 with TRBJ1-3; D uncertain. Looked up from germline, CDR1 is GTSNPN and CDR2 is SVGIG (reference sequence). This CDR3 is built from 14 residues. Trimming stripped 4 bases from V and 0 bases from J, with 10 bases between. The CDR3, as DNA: TGTGCCTGGATGAATCCGGGCTCTGGAAACACCATATATTTT. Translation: CAWMNPGSGNTIYF.

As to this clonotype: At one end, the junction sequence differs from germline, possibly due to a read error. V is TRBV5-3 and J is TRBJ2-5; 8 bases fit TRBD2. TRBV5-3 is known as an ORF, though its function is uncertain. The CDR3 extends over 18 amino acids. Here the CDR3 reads CASSFWGSGGRYQETQYF. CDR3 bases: TGTGCCAGCAGCTTTTGGGGTTCGGGCGGGAGGTACCAAGAGACCCAGTACTTC.

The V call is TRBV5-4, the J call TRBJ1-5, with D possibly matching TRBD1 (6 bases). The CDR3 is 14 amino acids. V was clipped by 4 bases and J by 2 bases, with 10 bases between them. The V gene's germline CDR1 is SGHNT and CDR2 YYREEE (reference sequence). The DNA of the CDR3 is TGTGCCAGCAGCCTCGCAGGGGGCAATCAGCCCCAGCATTTT. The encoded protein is CASSLAGGNQPQHF.

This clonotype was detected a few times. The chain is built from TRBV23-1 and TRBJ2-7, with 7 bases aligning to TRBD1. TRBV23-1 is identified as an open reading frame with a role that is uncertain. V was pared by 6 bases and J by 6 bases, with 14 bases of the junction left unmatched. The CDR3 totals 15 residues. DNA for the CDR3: TGCGCCAGCAGCCTAGAAAGGGACAGTCGCTCCGAGCAGTACTTC. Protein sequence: CASSLERDSRSEQYF.

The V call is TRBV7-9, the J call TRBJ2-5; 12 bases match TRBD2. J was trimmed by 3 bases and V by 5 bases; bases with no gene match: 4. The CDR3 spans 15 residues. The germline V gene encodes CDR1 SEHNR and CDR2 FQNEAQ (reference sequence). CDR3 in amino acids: CASSQTSGGEETQYF. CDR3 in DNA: TGTGCCAGCAGCCAGACTAGCGGGGGAGAAGAGACCCAGTACTTC.

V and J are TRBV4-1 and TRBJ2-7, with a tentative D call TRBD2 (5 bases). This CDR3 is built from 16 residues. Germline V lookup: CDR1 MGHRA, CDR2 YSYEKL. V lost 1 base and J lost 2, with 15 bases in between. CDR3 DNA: TGCGCCAGCAGCCAAGGGCTGGGGAGCCGGACCTACGAGCAGTACTTC. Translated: CASSQGLGSRTYEQYF.